A single T cell receptor beta chain is shown here with its context. This record comes from a study of OX40 agonist ivuxolimab in advanced cancers. TCRdb's table, derived via immunoSEQ multiplex PCR, lists solely in-frame clones and lacks some. Of around 100,000 clones listed, approximately 90% are singletons. Germline V CDR1 and CDR2: GTSNPN, SVGIG (reference sequence). The CDR3 loop spans 15 amino acids. The ends were cut back, 5 bases at V and 5 bases at J, with 19 bases in the middle. Material: CD4+ or CD8+ T cells sorted from blood, obtained in a trial of the OX40 agonist ivuxolimab. The origin of this receptor is an adult with an advanced solid tumor such as melanoma, head and neck, liver or kidney cancer. The chain carries TRBV30 and TRBJ2-1, with D perhaps TRBD2 (5 bases). In DNA form, the CDR3 reads TGTGCCTGGGGTCCCCCCGGGGTACTGGACAATGAGCAGTTCTTC. This gives the protein CAWGPPGVLDNEQFF.